This TCR beta chain was identified in a study of T cell responses to AZD1222 COVID-19 vaccine. General study points: Donors skewed white British and female; clonal diversity was possibly underestimated.

Profiling relied on immunoSEQ multiplex PCR, and the TCRdb table lists in-frame clones only, not all of them. This table holds 90,000 to 150,000 clones, roughly 90% found once. Points on this clone: Its specificity is unknown.

This CDR3 has 13 residues. Looked up from germline, CDR1 is LNHNV and CDR2 is YYDKDF (reference sequence). Between the trimmed V and J ends, which lost 0 bases and 4 bases, there was a span of 6 bases. Combined were second doses at about 4 or about 12 weeks. This TCR was recovered from an adult who received the AZD1222 COVID-19 vaccine. The specimen comprised peripheral blood, sampled 28 days after the second AZD1222 dose. V gene TRBV15 combines with J gene TRBJ1-2; no clear D gene. CDR3 amino acids: CATSRDTRYGYTF. The CDR3, as DNA: TGTGCCACCAGCAGAGATACCCGCTATGGCTACACCTTC.